Listed below are T cell receptor beta chains from one sample, sequenced in a study of T-cell reconstitution after alpha-beta-depleted transplantation in children. TCRdb processed the PCR reads anew with MiXCR; each CDR3 protein has one entry. The table lists about 9,200 distinct CDR3 sequences, approximately 13% of them singletons. The sequences come from PBMCs, mostly from graft donor cells, collected 60 days after TCRalphabeta/CD19-depleted stem cell transplant. These receptors came from a male patient under 18 who had a stem cell transplant for acute lymphoblastic leukemia, so the T cells may come from the graft donor. Each CDR3 is given with its conserved first and last residue.

j_call: TRBJ1-1
v_call: TRBV13
cdr3_aa: CASSDPFDRGRTEAFF

j_call: TRBJ2-7
v_call: TRBV5-8
cdr3_aa: CASSLIPGLAGGDGLLEQYF

j_call: TRBJ1-2
v_call: TRBV29-1
cdr3_aa: CSVVPNNGYTF

j_call: TRBJ2-1
v_call: TRBV6-1
cdr3_aa: CASRPRAPHEQFF

j_call: TRBJ2-7
v_call: TRBV7-2
cdr3_aa: CASSLGQGGWYF

j_call: TRBJ2-3
v_call: TRBV18
cdr3_aa: CASSPQKGTDTQYF

j_call: TRBJ2-2
v_call: TRBV10-2
cdr3_aa: CARGTSDKGTGELFF

j_call: TRBJ2-7
v_call: TRBV5-1
cdr3_aa: CASSLGENSYEQYF

j_call: TRBJ2-7
v_call: TRBV14
cdr3_aa: CASSVLDVRGIYEQYF

j_call: TRBJ2-5
v_call: TRBV6-2/TRBV6-3
cdr3_aa: CASSLKETQYF

j_call: TRBJ1-6
v_call: TRBV12-3/TRBV12-4
cdr3_aa: CASSFQGVGSPLHF

j_call: TRBJ1-2
v_call: TRBV4-2
cdr3_aa: CASSQETGDYGYTF

j_call: TRBJ2-7
v_call: TRBV7-9
cdr3_aa: CASSAAGTSVTYEQYF

j_call: TRBJ1-5
v_call: TRBV7-2
cdr3_aa: CASSFLPQGGGWNQPQHF

j_call: TRBJ2-1
v_call: TRBV11-1
cdr3_aa: CASQDTKRQFF

j_call: TRBJ2-3
v_call: TRBV10-3
cdr3_aa: CAISESADTQYF

j_call: TRBJ1-5
v_call: TRBV7-2
cdr3_aa: CASSIRQGGQPQHF

j_call: TRBJ2-7
v_call: TRBV7-9
cdr3_aa: CASSPSLRQGLWYEQYF

j_call: TRBJ2-1
v_call: TRBV5-1
cdr3_aa: CASSRVGDEQFF

j_call: TRBJ1-6
v_call: TRBV3-1
cdr3_aa: CASSQVVGRRGLNSPLHF

j_call: TRBJ2-1
v_call: TRBV29-1
cdr3_aa: CSVEDFSGRDYNEQFF

j_call: TRBJ1-1
v_call: TRBV29-1
cdr3_aa: CSVVSRAGPNTEAFF